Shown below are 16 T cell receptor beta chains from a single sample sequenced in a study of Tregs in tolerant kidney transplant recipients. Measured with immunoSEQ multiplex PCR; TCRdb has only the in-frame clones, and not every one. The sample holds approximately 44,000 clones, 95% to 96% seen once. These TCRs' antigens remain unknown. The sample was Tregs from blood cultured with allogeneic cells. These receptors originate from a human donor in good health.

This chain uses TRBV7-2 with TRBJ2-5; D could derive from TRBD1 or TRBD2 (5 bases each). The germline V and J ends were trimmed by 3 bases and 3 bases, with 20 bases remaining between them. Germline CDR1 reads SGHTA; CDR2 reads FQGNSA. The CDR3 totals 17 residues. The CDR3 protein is CASSFSYPGRTEETQYF. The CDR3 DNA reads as TGTGCCAGCAGCTTCTCTTATCCGGGACGGACTGAAGAGACCCAGTACTTC.

The CDR3 sequence is CASSLVRATEAFF. CDR3 DNA: TGTGCCAGCAGCTTAGTTAGGGCCACTGAAGCTTTCTTT. The chain recombines TRBV7-6 with TRBJ1-1; no firm D call. Trimming left V 1 base short and J 4 bases short, with 7 bases between. The germline gives CDR1 SGHVS, CDR2 FNYEAQ. This CDR3 spans 13 amino acids. The variable domain in full, completed from reference TRBV7-6 and TRBJ1-1, reads GAGVSQSPRYKVTKRGQDVALRCDPISGHVSLYWYRQALGQGPEFLTYFNYEAQQDKSGLPNDRFSAERPEGSISTLTIQRTEQRDSAMYRCASSLVRATEAFFGQGTRLTVV.

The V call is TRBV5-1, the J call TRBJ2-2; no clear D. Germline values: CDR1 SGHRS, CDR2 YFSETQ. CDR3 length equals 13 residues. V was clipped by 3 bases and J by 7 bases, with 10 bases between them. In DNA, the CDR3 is TGCGCCAGCAGCTCCCTTTGGGGCGGGGAGCTGTTTTTT. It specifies CASSSLWGGELFF.

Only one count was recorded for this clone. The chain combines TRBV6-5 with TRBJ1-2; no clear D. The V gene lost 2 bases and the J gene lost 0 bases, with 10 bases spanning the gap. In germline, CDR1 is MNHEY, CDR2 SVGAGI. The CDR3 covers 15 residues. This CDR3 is CASSYVALANYGYTF. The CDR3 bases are TGTGCCAGCAGTTACGTGGCCCTAGCTAACTATGGCTACACCTTC.

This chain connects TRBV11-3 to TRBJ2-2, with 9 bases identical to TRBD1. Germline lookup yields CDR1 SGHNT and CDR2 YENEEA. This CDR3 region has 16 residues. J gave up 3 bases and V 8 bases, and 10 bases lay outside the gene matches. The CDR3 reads CASPIPGQGYTGELFF. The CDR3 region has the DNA TGTGCCAGCCCCATACCGGGACAGGGCTACACCGGGGAGCTGTTTTTT.

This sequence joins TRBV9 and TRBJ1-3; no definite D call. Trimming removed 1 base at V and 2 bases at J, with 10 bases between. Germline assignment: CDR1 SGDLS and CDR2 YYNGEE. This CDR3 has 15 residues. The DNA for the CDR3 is TGTGCCAGCAGCGTAAACCCGGACGCTGGAAACACCATATATTTT. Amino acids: CASSVNPDAGNTIYF.

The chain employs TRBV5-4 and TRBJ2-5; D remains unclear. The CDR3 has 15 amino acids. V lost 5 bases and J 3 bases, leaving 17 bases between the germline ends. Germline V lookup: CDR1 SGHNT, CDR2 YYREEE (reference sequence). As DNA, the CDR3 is TGTGCCAGCAGTCCAACTCCTTCCGGAAAAGAGACCCAGTACTTC. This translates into CASSPTPSGKETQYF.

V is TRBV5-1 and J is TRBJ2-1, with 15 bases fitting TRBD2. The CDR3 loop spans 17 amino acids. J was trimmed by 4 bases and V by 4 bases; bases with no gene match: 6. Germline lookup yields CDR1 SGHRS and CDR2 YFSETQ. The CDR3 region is CASSPGLAGGTYNEQFF. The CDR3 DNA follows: TGCGCCAGCAGCCCGGGACTAGCGGGAGGCACATACAATGAGCAGTTCTTC.

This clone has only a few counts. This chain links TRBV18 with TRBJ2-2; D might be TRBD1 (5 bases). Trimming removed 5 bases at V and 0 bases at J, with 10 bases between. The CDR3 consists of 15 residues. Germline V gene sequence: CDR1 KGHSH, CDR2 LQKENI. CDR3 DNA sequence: TGTGCCAGCTCATTACAGGAGCCGAACACCGGGGAGCTGTTTTTT. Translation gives CASSLQEPNTGELFF. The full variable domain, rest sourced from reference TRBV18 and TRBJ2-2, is NAGVMQNPRHLVRRRGQEARLRCSPMKGHSHVYWYRQLPEEGLKFMVYLQKENIIDESGMPKERFSAEFPKEGPSILRIQQVVRGDSAAYFCASSLQEPNTGELFFGEGSRLTVL.

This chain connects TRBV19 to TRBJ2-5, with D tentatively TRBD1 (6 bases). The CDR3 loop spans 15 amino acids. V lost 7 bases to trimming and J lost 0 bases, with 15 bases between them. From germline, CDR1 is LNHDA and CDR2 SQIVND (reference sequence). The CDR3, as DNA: TGTGCCAGTACCCCGGACAGCTATTACCAAGAGACCCAGTACTTC. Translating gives CASTPDSYYQETQYF.

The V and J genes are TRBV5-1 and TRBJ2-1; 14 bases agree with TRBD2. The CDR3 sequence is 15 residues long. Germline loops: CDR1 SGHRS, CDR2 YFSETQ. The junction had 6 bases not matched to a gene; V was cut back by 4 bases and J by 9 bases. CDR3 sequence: CASSPGTSGSIEQFF. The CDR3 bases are TGCGCCAGCAGCCCCGGGACTAGCGGGAGTATTGAGCAGTTCTTC. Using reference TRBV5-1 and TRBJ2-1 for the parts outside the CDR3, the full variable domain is KAGVTQTPRYLIKTRGQQVTLSCSPISGHRSVSWYQQTPGQGLQFLFEYFSETQRNKGNFPGRFSGRQFSNSRSEMNVSTLELGDSALYLCASSPGTSGSIEQFFGPGTRLTVL.

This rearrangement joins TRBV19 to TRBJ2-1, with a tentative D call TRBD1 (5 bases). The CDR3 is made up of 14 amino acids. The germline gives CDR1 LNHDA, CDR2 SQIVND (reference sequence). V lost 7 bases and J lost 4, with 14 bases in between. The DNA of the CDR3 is TGTGCCAGTAAGTTGGGGCAACAGTACAATGAGCAGTTCTTC. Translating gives CASKLGQQYNEQFF.

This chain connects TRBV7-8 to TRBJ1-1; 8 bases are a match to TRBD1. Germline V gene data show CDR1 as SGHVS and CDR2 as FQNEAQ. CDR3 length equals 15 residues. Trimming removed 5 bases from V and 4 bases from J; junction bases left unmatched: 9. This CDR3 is CASSPDRVGSTEAFF. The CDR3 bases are TGTGCCAGCAGCCCGGACAGGGTCGGTAGCACTGAAGCTTTCTTT.

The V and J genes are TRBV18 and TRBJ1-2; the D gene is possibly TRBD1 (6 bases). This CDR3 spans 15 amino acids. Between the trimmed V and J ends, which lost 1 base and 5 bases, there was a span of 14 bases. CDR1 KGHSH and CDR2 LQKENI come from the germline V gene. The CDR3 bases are TGTGCCAGCTCACCACTCGGGGGCTTGGAGTATGGCTACACCTTC. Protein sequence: CASSPLGGLEYGYTF.

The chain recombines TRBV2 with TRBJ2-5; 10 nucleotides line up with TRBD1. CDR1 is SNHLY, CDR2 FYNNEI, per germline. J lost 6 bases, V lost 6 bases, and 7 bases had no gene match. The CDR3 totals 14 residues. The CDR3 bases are TGTGCCAGCAGGGGGACAGGGGTGATTAAGACCCAGTACTTC. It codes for CASRGTGVIKTQYF.

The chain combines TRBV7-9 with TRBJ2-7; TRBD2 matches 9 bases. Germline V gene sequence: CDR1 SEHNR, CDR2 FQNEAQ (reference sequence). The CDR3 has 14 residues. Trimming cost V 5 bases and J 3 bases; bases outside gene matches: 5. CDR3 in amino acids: CASSQYSGSYEQYF. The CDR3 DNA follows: TGTGCCAGCAGCCAGTATAGCGGGAGCTACGAGCAGTACTTC.